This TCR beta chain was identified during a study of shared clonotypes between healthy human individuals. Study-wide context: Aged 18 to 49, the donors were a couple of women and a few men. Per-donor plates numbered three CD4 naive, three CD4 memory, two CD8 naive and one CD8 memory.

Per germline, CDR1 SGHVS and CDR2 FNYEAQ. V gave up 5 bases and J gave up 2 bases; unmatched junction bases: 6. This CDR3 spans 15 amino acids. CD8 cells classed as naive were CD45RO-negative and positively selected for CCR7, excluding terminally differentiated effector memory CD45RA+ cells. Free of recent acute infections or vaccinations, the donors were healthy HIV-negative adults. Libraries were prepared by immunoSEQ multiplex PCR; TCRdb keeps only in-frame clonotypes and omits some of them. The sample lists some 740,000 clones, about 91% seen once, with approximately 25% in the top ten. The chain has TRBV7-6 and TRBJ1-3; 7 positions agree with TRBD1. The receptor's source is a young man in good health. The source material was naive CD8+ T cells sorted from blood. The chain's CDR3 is CASSQDRTAGNTIYF. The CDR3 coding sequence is TGTGCCAGCAGCCAGGACAGGACTGCTGGAAACACCATATATTTT. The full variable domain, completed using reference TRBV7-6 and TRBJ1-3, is GAGVSQSPRYKVTKRGQDVALRCDPISGHVSLYWYRQALGQGPEFLTYFNYEAQQDKSGLPNDRFSAERPEGSISTLTIQRTEQRDSAMYRCASSQDRTAGNTIYFGEGSWLTVV.